A single sample gave rise to the 10 T cell receptor beta chains below, sequenced in a study of T cells in Graves' hyperthyroidism and ophthalmopathy. Regions amplified from RNA transcripts were the TCR beta CDR3 regions. A set of HTBI primers served as the primers for a first-round RT-PCR of the TCR CDR3. TCRdb reprocessed the multiplex PCR reads via MiXCR and lists one record per CDR3 protein. The sample yields around 620,000 distinct CDR3 sequences, 14% seen once. Sample: blood. The receptors derive from a young woman with Graves' ophthalmopathy.

The chain carries TRBV18 and TRBJ2-4; D possibly corresponds to TRBD1 (5 bases). The ends were cut back, 3 bases at V and 8 bases at J, with 26 bases in the middle. CDR1 KGHSH and CDR2 LQKENI come from the germline V gene. The CDR3 is 18 amino acids. As DNA, the CDR3 is TGTGCCAGCTCACCCCTCGAAGGCGCTAAGGGGCGAGTGGACATTCAGTACTTC. It encodes CASSPLEGAKGRVDIQYF.

In its sample, this clonotype was seen many times. CDR3 loop: CASTPDSPSYNEQFF. The CDR3, as DNA: TGTGCCAGCACCCCGGACAGTCCTTCCTACAATGAGCAGTTCTTC. The chain recombines TRBV28 with TRBJ2-1; weak D call: TRBD1 (6 bases). Trimming left V 7 bases short and J 1 base short, with 14 bases between. CDR3 length: 15 residues. The germline V gene encodes CDR1 MDHEN and CDR2 SYDVKM.

This clonotype was counted a few times. V gene TRBV20-1 combines with J gene TRBJ2-7; maybe TRBD2 (6 bases). The length of the CDR3 is 16 residues. From germline, CDR1 is DFQATT and CDR2 SNEGSKA (reference sequence). V lost 0 bases, J lost 3 bases, and 18 bases lay in between. The CDR3 nucleotides read TGCAGTGCTAGAGATCAGGGAGGAGCAGATTTCTACGAGCAGTACTTC. Its protein is CSARDQGGADFYEQYF.

This clonotype has at least ten counts. V gene TRBV18 combines with J gene TRBJ2-3; 10 bases map to TRBD2. CDR3 size: 16 residues. V gave up 4 bases and J gave up 1 base; unmatched junction bases: 5. In germline, CDR1 is KGHSH, CDR2 LQKENI. The CDR3 DNA reads TGTGCCAGCTCACTCCCTAGCGGGAGAGGCACAGATACGCAGTATTTT. Translation gives CASSLPSGRGTDTQYF.

This clonotype was seen a few times. CDR3 residues: CATSDSAGQPANQPQHF. CDR3 nucleotide sequence: TGTGCCACCAGTGATTCCGCGGGACAGCCGGCCAATCAGCCCCAGCATTTT. The rearrangement links TRBV24-1 to TRBJ1-5; TRBD1 agrees at 7 bases. CDR1 is KGHDR and CDR2 is SFDVKD in the germline V gene. CDR3 length: 17 residues. The trim removed 2 bases at V and 3 bases at J, leaving 9 bases unmatched.

At least ten counts were recorded for this clonotype. The chain is built from TRBV27 and TRBJ2-7, with D possibly TRBD1 on 6 matching bases. Per the germline V gene, CDR1 is MNHEY and CDR2 is SMNVEV (reference sequence). Trimming left V 5 bases short and J 2 bases short, with 19 bases between. This CDR3 spans 16 amino acids. The CDR3 DNA reads as TGTGCCAGCAGTCAACTAAAAGGGGGAAACACCTACGAGCAGTACTTC. Protein: CASSQLKGGNTYEQYF.

This clonotype has ten or more counts. This chain joins TRBV9 and TRBJ2-7; the D call may be TRBD1 or TRBD2 (6 bases each). The CDR3 runs 12 residues. The germline V and J ends were trimmed by 0 bases and 7 bases, with 8 bases remaining between them. Germline loops: CDR1 SGDLS, CDR2 YYNGEE. The CDR3 spells CASSVGGAEQYF. CDR3 bases: TGTGCCAGCAGCGTAGGGGGGGCAGAGCAGTACTTC.

This clonotype showed up many times. This chain uses TRBV12-3 or TRBV12-4 with TRBJ2-1; possibly TRBD1 or TRBD2 for D (5 bases each). Trimming left V 1 base short and J 10 bases short, with 17 bases between. The CDR3 spans 15 residues. The CDR3 region is CASSLDVGARREQFF. CDR3 DNA: TGTGCCAGCAGTTTAGACGTAGGGGCTAGGAGGGAGCAGTTCTTC.

The table lists this clonotype with a few counts. The rearrangement links TRBV18 to TRBJ1-4, with 9 bases matching TRBD1. Germline V gene data show CDR1 as KGHSH and CDR2 as LQKENI. The CDR3 covers 16 residues. Trimming removed 3 bases from V and 3 bases from J; junction bases left unmatched: 5. In nucleotides, the CDR3 is TGTGCCAGCTCACCCCGGGACAGGGCGTCTAATGAAAAACTGTTTTTT. Encoded protein: CASSPRDRASNEKLFF.

In this sample, this clonotype turned up many times. The V and J genes are TRBV11-3 and TRBJ2-5; D may be TRBD1 or TRBD2 (5 bases each). With 5 bases removed from V and 5 bases from J, the gap between germline ends came to 12 bases. Germline CDR1 is SGHNT and CDR2 is YENEEA. CDR3 length: 13 residues. The CDR3 DNA sequence: TGTGCCAGCAGCCCAGGGAGAATGGAGACCCAGTACTTC. Amino acid sequence: CASSPGRMETQYF.